This T cell receptor beta chain was identified in a study of neurological immune-mediated disorders. Trimming removed 3 bases at V and 13 bases at J, with 16 bases between. Germline CDR1 and CDR2: LGHDT and YNNKEL (reference sequence). CDR3 length: 13 amino acids. The authors made cDNA by 5'RACE with 10-nucleotide random UMIs. TCRdb reanalysed the 5' RACE reads using MiXCR and keeps one entry per CDR3 protein. Among roughly 70,000 distinct CDR3 sequences listed, approximately 5% were seen once. The sequence was obtained from a woman in her 70s with multiple sclerosis. Sequencing input: PBMCs. The chain joins TRBV3-1 to TRBJ1-5; a weak D match, TRBD1 (6 bases). The CDR3 region is CASSQGTGTGQHF. In nucleotides, the CDR3 is TGTGCCAGCAGCCAGGGCACAGGGACCGGTCAGCATTTT.